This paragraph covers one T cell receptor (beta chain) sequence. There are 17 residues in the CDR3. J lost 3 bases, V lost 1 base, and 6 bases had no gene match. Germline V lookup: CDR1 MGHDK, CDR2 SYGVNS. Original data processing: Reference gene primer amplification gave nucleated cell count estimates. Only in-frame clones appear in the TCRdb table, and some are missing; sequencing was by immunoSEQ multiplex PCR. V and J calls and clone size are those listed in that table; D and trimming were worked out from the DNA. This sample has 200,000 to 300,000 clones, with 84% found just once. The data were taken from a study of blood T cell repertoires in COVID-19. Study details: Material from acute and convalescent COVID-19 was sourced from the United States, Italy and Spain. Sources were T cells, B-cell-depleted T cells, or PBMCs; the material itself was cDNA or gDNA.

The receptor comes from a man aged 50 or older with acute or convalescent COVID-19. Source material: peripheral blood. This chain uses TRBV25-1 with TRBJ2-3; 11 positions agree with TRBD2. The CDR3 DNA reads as TGTGCCAGCAGTGAATGGTCTAGCGGGGGGCCAACAGATACGCAGTATTTT. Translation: CASSEWSSGGPTDTQYF.